Below are 11 T cell receptor beta chains sequenced from a single sample in a study of blood T cell repertoires in COVID-19. Measured with immunoSEQ multiplex PCR; TCRdb has only the in-frame clones, and not every one. The table has some 74,000 clones, more than 70% seen once. The sample consisted of peripheral blood. The receptors shown here come from an older man with active or convalescent COVID-19.

This clone was found a few times. The chain is built from TRBV10-1 and TRBJ1-2; D is possibly TRBD1 (6 bases). CDR3 size: 13 residues. Trimming removed 5 bases at V and 3 bases at J, with 10 bases between. Germline V gene sequence: CDR1 WNHNN, CDR2 SYGVQD (reference sequence). CDR3 sequence (DNA): TGCGCCAGCAGTCAGGGGTTGGACTATGGCTACACCTTC. Translating gives CASSQGLDYGYTF.

The chain has TRBV7-9 and TRBJ2-3; 9 nucleotides line up with TRBD2. The CDR3 extends over 19 amino acids. Trimming cost V 5 bases and J 4 bases; bases outside gene matches: 19. The V gene's germline CDR1 is SEHNR and CDR2 FQNEAQ (reference sequence). The CDR3 DNA follows: TGTGCCAGCAGCCCGAGGCGGGGGGGCCGTAGATCTGCCGCAGATACGCAGTATTTT. Translation gives CASSPRRGGRRSAADTQYF.

The chain has TRBV11-1 and TRBJ2-1; TRBD2 matches 13 bases. The length of the CDR3 is 15 residues. CDR1 and CDR2 (germline): SGHAT, FQDESV (reference sequence). The V gene end was trimmed by 2 bases and the J gene end by 7 bases; junction bases not matched to a gene: 2. The CDR3 bases are TGTGCCAGCAGCTTAACACTAGCGGGGGGGAATGAGCAGTTCTTC. As protein: CASSLTLAGGNEQFF.

V is TRBV2 and J is TRBJ2-4, with a tentative D call TRBD2 (5 bases). V dropped 0 bases and J dropped 9 bases, with 15 bases sitting between them. The CDR3 consists of 15 residues. CDR1 and CDR2 from the germline V gene are SNHLY and FYNNEI. CDR3 region: CASSEARTPGGIQYF. CDR3 nucleotide sequence: TGTGCCAGCAGTGAAGCGCGTACTCCTGGAGGCATTCAGTACTTC.

This clone was counted only a few times. The chain joins TRBV6-5 to TRBJ1-3; D may be TRBD1 (5 bases). With 10 bases removed from V and 4 bases from J, the gap between germline ends came to 17 bases. This CDR3 comprises 14 residues. Germline V gene sequence: CDR1 MNHEY, CDR2 SVGAGI. The CDR3 loop is CATARTSRGNTIYF. The DNA of the CDR3 is TGTGCCACCGCTCGGACATCAAGAGGAAACACCATATATTTT.

This chain uses TRBV2 with TRBJ1-1; D remains ambiguous. This CDR3 comprises 15 residues. V lost 10 bases, J lost 1 base, and 19 bases lay in between. CDR1 and CDR2 from the germline V gene are SNHLY and FYNNEI. The CDR3 nucleotides read TGTGCCACTTCGGCCCAGGCCCGATCGAACACTGAAGCTTTCTTT. Encoded protein: CATSAQARSNTEAFF.

This chain links TRBV5-1 with TRBJ2-7, with 10 nucleotides matching TRBD2. This CDR3 spans 15 amino acids. J was trimmed by 7 bases and V by 3 bases; bases with no gene match: 10. CDR1 and CDR2 (germline): SGHRS, YFSETQ. CDR3 coding DNA: TGCGCCAGCAGCTCAGGAGCGGGGGGGCCGGGAGAGCAGTACTTC. This encodes CASSSGAGGPGEQYF.

This clone has just one count. The rearrangement uses TRBV7-9 and TRBJ2-2, with D uncertain. The V end was cut by 5 bases, the J end by 1 base, with 14 bases between. The CDR3 is made up of 16 amino acids. In germline, CDR1 is SEHNR, CDR2 FQNEAQ (reference sequence). The CDR3 region has the DNA TGTGCCAGCAGCCGTACTGAGATCAAGAACACCGGGGAGCTGTTTTTT. This gives the protein CASSRTEIKNTGELFF.

The V call is TRBV3-1 (or the pseudogene TRBV3-2), the J call TRBJ1-5; D is uncertain. The V gene's germline CDR1 is LGHDT and CDR2 YNNKEL (reference sequence). Between the trimmed V and J ends, which lost 1 base and 7 bases, there was a span of 8 bases. The CDR3 length is 13 residues. CDR3 in amino acids: CASSQAEGQPQHF. CDR3 DNA sequence: TGTGCCAGCAGCCAAGCGGAGGGCCAGCCCCAGCATTTT.

The V call is TRBV28, the J call TRBJ1-5; 7 bases are shared with TRBD1. The germline CDR1 and CDR2 sequences are MDHEN and SYDVKM. This CDR3 is built from 15 residues. J was trimmed by 10 bases and V by 2 bases; bases with no gene match: 11. CDR3: CASSLPTTGYDPQHF. CDR3 nucleotide sequence: TGTGCCAGCAGTTTACCGACGACAGGGTACGATCCCCAGCATTTT.

This rearrangement joins TRBV10-2 to TRBJ2-1; possibly TRBD2 for D (5 bases). Germline CDR1 and CDR2: WSHSY and SAAADI. The V and J ends lost 4 bases and 7 bases respectively, with 11 bases between them. There are 13 residues in the CDR3. The CDR3 region has the DNA TGCGCCAGCAGTGCATTGGGAGAAAATGAGCAGTTCTTC. Encoded protein: CASSALGENEQFF.